A selection of T cell receptor beta chains follows, all from one sample in a study of beta chain features in type 1 diabetes. Generated by immunoSEQ multiplex PCR, the TCRdb table keeps only in-frame clones and is missing some. The sample has approximately 250,000 clones, about 24% seen once; the top ten hold roughly 0.011%. Sequencing was carried out using naive CD4+ T cells from blood. Receptors were obtained from a woman aged 25 to 45 with type 1 diabetes. CDR3s include the opening cysteine and the closing phenylalanine or tryptophan. A D gene is named only where the DNA matches it firmly. Not all rows give a size; the values are once, few, many and, for expanded clones, a class.

D: TRBD1
size: -
J: TRBJ1-1
V: TRBV27
DNA: TGTGCCAGCAGTTCTCAGGGGGGAATCACTGAAGCTTTCTTT
CDR3: CASSSQGGITEAFF

D: -
size: -
J: TRBJ1-2
V: TRBV28
DNA: TGTGCCAGCAGTTTAATTCCTAGGGGCTATGGCTACACCTTC
CDR3: CASSLIPRGYGYTF

D: TRBD2
size: few
J: TRBJ2-7
V: TRBV30
DNA: TGTGCCTGGAGTTCGGGAAGGGGAGGGGACTTC
CDR3: CAWSSGRGGDF

D: -
size: -
J: TRBJ2-6
V: TRBV30
DNA: TGTGCCTGCCCCCCGGGTCGGGGGAGCTCTGGGGCCAACGTCCTGACTTTC
CDR3: CACPPGRGSSGANVLTF

D: TRBD1
size: -
J: TRBJ1-2
V: TRBV7-9
DNA: TGTGCCAGCAGCTTCCGCCGGTCTGGCGGGACAGGAAACTATGGCTACACCTTC
CDR3: CASSFRRSGGTGNYGYTF

D: -
size: once
J: TRBJ1-2
V: TRBV2
DNA: TGTGCCAGCAGTGTCTCTCCTAACTATGGCTACACCTTC
CDR3: CASSVSPNYGYTF

D: TRBD2
size: -
J: TRBJ2-1
V: TRBV10-3
DNA: TGTGCCATCAGTGGCAAAAGCGGGAGCCTCGGGAATGAGCAGTTCTTC
CDR3: CAISGKSGSLGNEQFF

D: -
size: -
J: TRBJ1-2
V: TRBV21-1
DNA: TGTGCCAGCAGCAAAAAGGGACAGTCTAACTATGGCTACACCTTC
CDR3: CASSKKGQSNYGYTF

D: -
size: -
J: TRBJ1-2
V: TRBV15
DNA: TGTGCCACCAGCAGAGATTTCGACTATGGCTACACCTTC
CDR3: CATSRDFDYGYTF

D: TRBD2
size: -
J: TRBJ2-7
V: TRBV25-1
DNA: TGTGCCAGCAGTGAATGGAGCGGGAGCTCCTACGAGCAGTACTTC
CDR3: CASSEWSGSSYEQYF

D: -
size: -
J: TRBJ1-2
V: TRBV6-5
DNA: TGTGCCAGCAGTTACTCCTCAGGGTACTATGGCTACACCTTC
CDR3: CASSYSSGYYGYTF

D: -
size: few
J: TRBJ2-5
V: TRBV21-1
DNA: TGTGCCAGCAGCAAAGCTAACAAGGAGACCCAGTACTTC
CDR3: CASSKANKETQYF

D: TRBD2
size: few
J: TRBJ2-1
V: TRBV4-2
DNA: TGTGCCAGCAGCTCACCGGGACTAAACCGCGGTGAGCAGTTCTTC
CDR3: CASSSPGLNRGEQFF

D: -
size: few
J: TRBJ1-4
V: TRBV25-1
DNA: TGTGCCAGCAGTGAATATCCTACGGGGATGGGTGAAAAACTGTTTTTT
CDR3: CASSEYPTGMGEKLFF

D: -
size: -
J: TRBJ2-7
V: TRBV2
DNA: TGTGCCAGCAAGGGCGGGCCCCCCTACGAGCAGTACTTC
CDR3: CASKGGPPYEQYF

D: -
size: -
J: TRBJ2-7
V: TRBV4-2
DNA: TGTGCCAGCAGCCCCGGGACTCTTATTTCCTACGAGCAGTACTTC
CDR3: CASSPGTLISYEQYF

D: -
size: -
J: TRBJ2-6
V: TRBV2
DNA: TGTGCCACCGGGGGTGAACGAGGGGCCAACGTCCTGACTTTC
CDR3: CATGGERGANVLTF

D: TRBD2
size: -
J: TRBJ2-1
V: TRBV5-1
DNA: TGCGCCAGCAGTCAGGGACTAGCGGGAGTCAGCGAGCAGTTCTTC
CDR3: CASSQGLAGVSEQFF

D: -
size: few
J: TRBJ2-4
V: TRBV7-2
DNA: TGTGCCAGCAGGGTTGAGGGAACCAAAAACATTCAGTACTTC
CDR3: CASRVEGTKNIQYF

D: TRBD2
size: -
J: TRBJ2-1
V: TRBV2
DNA: TGTGCCAGCAACGGCGGGGGAAAATACAATGAGCAGTTCTTC
CDR3: CASNGGGKYNEQFF

D: TRBD2
size: -
J: TRBJ2-1
V: TRBV11-2
DNA: TGTGCCAGCAGCCCCCGACTAGCAGACTCCTACAATGAGCAGTTCTTC
CDR3: CASSPRLADSYNEQFF

D: TRBD2
size: -
J: TRBJ2-1
V: TRBV5-1
DNA: TGCGCCAGCAGCTTGGCTAGCGGGAGGGCCGGCTACAATGAGCAGTTCTTC
CDR3: CASSLASGRAGYNEQFF

D: -
size: few
J: TRBJ2-1
V: TRBV29-1
DNA: TGCAGCGTTGATAGGAGTGGGAATGAGCAGTTCTTC
CDR3: CSVDRSGNEQFF

D: -
size: -
J: TRBJ2-3
V: TRBV4-3
DNA: TGCGCCAGCAGCCAGTTCTACAGGGTAAACACAGATACGCAGTATTTT
CDR3: CASSQFYRVNTDTQYF

D: TRBD2
size: -
J: TRBJ2-2
V: TRBV7-8
DNA: TGTGCCAGCAGCTTGAGACTAGCTGCGAACACCGGGGAGCTGTTTTTT
CDR3: CASSLRLAANTGELFF

D: TRBD1
size: few
J: TRBJ2-7
V: TRBV30
DNA: TGTGCCTGGGCGGGACAGGGAACCTACGAGCAGTACTTC
CDR3: CAWAGQGTYEQYF

D: TRBD1
size: -
J: TRBJ2-2
V: TRBV4-2
DNA: TGTGCCAGCAGCCCACAGGACAGGGGGTTCACCGGGGAGCTGTTTTTT
CDR3: CASSPQDRGFTGELFF

D: -
size: -
J: TRBJ1-4
V: TRBV30
DNA: TGTGCCTGGAGTGGGGGACACTCTGAAAAACTGTTTTTT
CDR3: CAWSGGHSEKLFF

D: -
size: once
J: TRBJ2-5
V: TRBV9
DNA: TGTGCCAGCACCCGGAACAGGGCGGGAGAGACCCAGTACTTC
CDR3: CASTRNRAGETQYF

D: TRBD1
size: -
J: TRBJ2-6
V: TRBV7-3
DNA: TGTGCCAGCAGCCCCTGGGACAGGGCCGGCGTCCTGACTTTC
CDR3: CASSPWDRAGVLTF

D: -
size: few
J: TRBJ1-4
V: TRBV19
DNA: TGTGCCAGTAGCCGGGGAGCCCTTCTGGGCGTAAACGAAAAACTGTTTTTT
CDR3: CASSRGALLGVNEKLFF

D: TRBD1
size: -
J: TRBJ2-3
V: TRBV6-6
DNA: TGTGCCAGCAGTCCTGACAGGGGGTATCTGCAGTATTTT
CDR3: CASSPDRGYLQYF

D: TRBD1
size: -
J: TRBJ2-7
V: TRBV5-1
DNA: TGCGCCAGCAGCTTGGGACAGGGCCTCCGGTACGAGCAGTACTTC
CDR3: CASSLGQGLRYEQYF

D: -
size: -
J: TRBJ1-1
V: TRBV15
DNA: TGTGCCACCAGCAGAGAGTACGGGTGGACAGCGAACACTGAAGCTTTCTTT
CDR3: CATSREYGWTANTEAFF

D: -
size: few
J: TRBJ1-5
V: TRBV9
DNA: TGTGCCAGCAGCGGTGGGGGGGACTCTTATAGCAATCAGCCCCAGCATTTT
CDR3: CASSGGGDSYSNQPQHF

D: -
size: once
J: TRBJ1-2
V: TRBV2
DNA: TGTGCCAGCACCGCCCAGGGGATGATAAACTATGGCTACACCTTC
CDR3: CASTAQGMINYGYTF

D: TRBD1
size: few
J: TRBJ2-1
V: TRBV18
DNA: TGTGCCAGCTCACCCTCAGGGGGAAACAATGAGCAGTTCTTC
CDR3: CASSPSGGNNEQFF

D: TRBD1
size: -
J: TRBJ2-7
V: TRBV28
DNA: TGTGCCAGCAGCTCAGGGGGTCCCTACGAGCAGTACTTC
CDR3: CASSSGGPYEQYF

D: -
size: once
J: TRBJ2-1
V: TRBV19
DNA: TGTGCCAGTAGTATAGATCGGCTAGACGAGCAGTTCTTC
CDR3: CASSIDRLDEQFF

D: TRBD1
size: few
J: TRBJ2-7
V: TRBV5-1
DNA: TGCGCCAGCAGGCCGGGACAGGGTTCCGAGCAGTACTTC
CDR3: CASRPGQGSEQYF

D: -
size: few
J: TRBJ1-2
V: TRBV5-6
DNA: TGTGCCAGCAGCTTGGTTCAGGGGAGCGGCTACACCTTC
CDR3: CASSLVQGSGYTF